Presented here are 24 T cell receptor beta chains from one specimen sequenced in a study of blood T cell repertoires in COVID-19. This table comes from immunoSEQ multiplex PCR, and its TCRdb copy is limited to in-frame clones, with some not included. Among 300,000 to 450,000 clones listed, 80% to 90% were seen once. The source material was peripheral blood. These receptors were collected from a woman aged 30 to 39 with COVID-19, enrolled during active disease.

This chain uses TRBV7-2 with TRBJ2-7; D perhaps matches TRBD1 (5 bases). The V and J ends lost 5 bases and 7 bases respectively, with 15 bases between them. In germline, CDR1 is SGHTA, CDR2 FQGNSA. The CDR3 is 13 amino acids. The CDR3 region is CASSTQGSEEQYF. The CDR3 DNA sequence: TGTGCCAGCAGCACCCAGGGCTCTGAGGAGCAGTACTTC.

This chain connects TRBV6-5 to TRBJ2-7, with D perhaps TRBD2 (5 bases). CDR1 is MNHEY and CDR2 is SVGAGI in the germline V gene. V was trimmed by 11 bases and J by 5 bases, leaving 16 bases between them. The CDR3 sequence is 12 residues long. The CDR3 sequence: CAGGLTRNEQYF. CDR3 nucleotide sequence: TGTGCCGGCGGGCTCACGCGGAACGAGCAGTACTTC.

This chain connects TRBV24-1 to TRBJ2-5; 8 positions match TRBD1. The CDR3 is made up of 19 amino acids. CDR1 is KGHDR, CDR2 SFDVKD, per germline. After removal of 0 bases from V and 0 bases from J, the junction contained 11 bases not matched to a gene. CDR3 in amino acids: CATSDLPPGQVRYQETQYF. The CDR3 DNA sequence: TGTGCCACCAGTGATTTGCCCCCGGGACAGGTCCGGTACCAAGAGACCCAGTACTTC.

The chain joins TRBV9 to TRBJ1-3, with D maybe TRBD1 (5 bases). Germline V CDR1 and CDR2: SGDLS, YYNGEE. The V end was cut by 0 bases, the J end by 2 bases, with 9 bases between. The CDR3 extends over 15 amino acids. The CDR3 reads CASSVEEGAGNTIYF. CDR3 sequence (DNA): TGTGCCAGCAGCGTAGAAGAAGGGGCTGGAAACACCATATATTTT.

This sequence joins TRBV5-6 and TRBJ2-7; 9 nucleotides match TRBD1. The junction had 0 bases not matched to a gene; V was cut back by 5 bases and J by 0 bases. The CDR3 extends over 13 amino acids. The V gene's germline CDR1 is SGHDT and CDR2 YYEEEE. CDR3 DNA: TGTGCCAGCAGGGGACAGGGCTCCTACGAGCAGTACTTC. Translating gives CASRGQGSYEQYF.

J is TRBJ2-2 and V is TRBV30; 9 bases match TRBD2. Germline-derived CDR1 and CDR2 are GTSNPN and SVGIG (reference sequence). V was pared by 4 bases and J by 7 bases, with 13 bases of the junction left unmatched. The CDR3 spans 16 residues. The CDR3 nucleotides read TGTGCCTGGATGTGGCGGGAGGGCCTCGTGATCGGGGAGCTGTTTTTT. Amino acids: CAWMWREGLVIGELFF. Based on the CDR3 plus reference TRBV30 and TRBJ2-2, the full variable domain is SQTIHQWPATLVQPVGSPLSLECTVEGTSNPNLYWYRQAAGRGLQLLFYSVGIGQISSEVPQNLSASRPQDRQFILSSKKLLLSDSGFYLCAWMWREGLVIGELFFGEGSRLTVL.

In nucleotides, the CDR3 is TGTGCCAGCAGCTTTACGGCAGGGGGTAGGGAGACCCAGTACTTC. Translated, it gives CASSFTAGGRETQYF. This chain connects TRBV7-9 to TRBJ2-5; 7 bases map to TRBD1. The CDR3 is 15 residues long. V lost 3 bases to trimming and J lost 5 bases; unmatched junction nucleotides: 9. The germline V gene encodes CDR1 SEHNR and CDR2 FQNEAQ (reference sequence).

The chain uses TRBV12-3 or TRBV12-4 and TRBJ2-7, with no clear D. CDR3 length: 12 residues. Trimming shortened V by 6 bases and J by 1 base, and 7 bases separated the two germline ends. The CDR3 loop reads CASSFGSYEQYF. DNA for the CDR3: TGTGCCAGCAGCTTCGGTTCCTACGAGCAGTACTTC.

As concerns this clone: At one boundary the junction diverges from the germline segment, which might be a read error. V is TRBV10-3 and J is TRBJ2-7, with 10 positions matching TRBD2. The CDR3 is made up of 14 amino acids. Germline CDR1 ENHRY, CDR2 SYGVKD. This CDR3 reads CATGETSGSSEQYF. The CDR3 DNA sequence: TGTGCCACGGGAGAGACTAGCGGGTCCTCCGAGCAGTACTTC.

This chain links TRBV2 with TRBJ2-2; D is possibly TRBD2 (5 bases). The CDR3 length is 15 residues. V was clipped by 6 bases and J by 7 bases, with 18 bases between them. Germline V gene lookup returns CDR1 SNHLY and CDR2 FYNNEI. The CDR3 loop reads CASSLRRQRNGELFF. CDR3 DNA: TGTGCCAGCAGCCTACGGAGGCAGCGAAACGGGGAGCTGTTTTTT.

V and J are TRBV5-1 and TRBJ2-3; 7 bases are shared with TRBD2. This CDR3 region has 14 residues. Germline V lookup: CDR1 SGHRS, CDR2 YFSETQ. V was clipped by 2 bases and J by 2 bases; unmatched bases: 2. CDR3 protein: CASSFGGDTDTQYF. CDR3 nucleotides: TGCGCCAGCAGCTTTGGGGGGGACACAGATACGCAGTATTTT. The entire variable domain, with the rest obtained from reference TRBV5-1 and TRBJ2-3, is as follows: KAGVTQTPRYLIKTRGQQVTLSCSPISGHRSVSWYQQTPGQGLQFLFEYFSETQRNKGNFPGRFSGRQFSNSRSEMNVSTLELGDSALYLCASSFGGDTDTQYFGPGTRLTVL.

This clone came up a few times. The chain links TRBV25-1 to TRBJ2-1, with TRBD2 as a possible D gene (6 bases). The V gene lost 6 bases and the J gene lost 6 bases, with 21 bases spanning the gap. The germline CDR1 and CDR2 sequences are MGHDK and SYGVNS. The CDR3 covers 16 residues. Here the CDR3 reads CASSAQSGGVGNEQFF. CDR3 coding DNA: TGTGCCAGCAGCGCTCAGTCCGGGGGAGTCGGCAATGAGCAGTTCTTC.

The gene calls are TRBV29-1 and TRBJ2-7, with 7 bases identical to TRBD1. V was clipped by 7 bases and J by 2 bases; unmatched bases: 8. Germline V CDR1 and CDR2: SQVTM, ANQGSEA. The CDR3 has 13 residues. CDR3 bases: TGCAGCGCCGTGGACAGGAGCACCTACGAGCAGTACTTC. Protein: CSAVDRSTYEQYF.

CDR3 sequence: CASSLYRGPGELFF. The CDR3 DNA reads TGTGCCAGCAGTTTATACAGGGGGCCCGGGGAGCTGTTTTTT. V usage is TRBV27 and J usage is TRBJ2-2; 9 positions match TRBD1. After removal of 1 base from V and 6 bases from J, the junction contained 0 bases not matched to a gene. The CDR3 is 14 amino acids. Germline V gene lookup returns CDR1 MNHEY and CDR2 SMNVEV (reference sequence).

CDR3 region: CASSPAVPSTDTQYF. CDR3 in DNA: TGTGCCAGCAGCCCTGCGGTCCCCAGCACAGATACGCAGTATTTT. The J gene is TRBJ2-3, the V gene TRBV11-2; no clear D. Germline V gives CDR1 SGHAT, CDR2 FQNNGV. Trimming stripped 5 bases from V and 0 bases from J, with 12 bases between. This CDR3 contains 15 residues. The full variable domain, completed using reference TRBV11-2 and TRBJ2-3, is EAGVAQSPRYKIIEKRQSVAFWCNPISGHATLYWYQQILGQGPKLLIQFQNNGVVDDSQLPKDRFSAERLKGVDSTLKIQPAKLEDSAVYLCASSPAVPSTDTQYFGPGTRLTVL.

The rearrangement joins TRBV5-1 to TRBJ2-2; 7 nucleotides match TRBD1. Losses at the gene ends were 1 base for V and 0 bases for J; bases not matched to a gene: 3. The CDR3 extends over 16 amino acids. Germline CDR1 SGHRS, CDR2 YFSETQ. This CDR3 reads CASSLTGTANTGELFF. The CDR3 DNA reads as TGCGCCAGCAGCTTGACCGGGACAGCGAACACCGGGGAGCTGTTTTTT. Drawing the rest from reference TRBV5-1 and TRBJ2-2, the complete variable domain is KAGVTQTPRYLIKTRGQQVTLSCSPISGHRSVSWYQQTPGQGLQFLFEYFSETQRNKGNFPGRFSGRQFSNSRSEMNVSTLELGDSALYLCASSLTGTANTGELFFGEGSRLTVL.

The V gene is TRBV9, the J gene TRBJ2-1; tentatively, D is TRBD2 (8 bases). The germline CDR1 and CDR2 sequences are SGDLS and YYNGEE. The V and J ends lost 4 bases and 12 bases respectively, with 38 bases between them. The CDR3 contains 20 residues. CDR3 amino acids: CASSPRPASGRTDGSGGQFF. CDR3 bases: TGTGCCAGCAGCCCCAGACCTGCAAGCGGGAGAACAGATGGGTCAGGGGGGCAGTTCTTC.

J is TRBJ2-1 and V is TRBV10-2; 12 bases agree with TRBD2. The germline V gene encodes CDR1 WSHSY and CDR2 SAAADI. This CDR3 comprises 17 residues. With 3 bases clipped from V and 7 bases from J, the junction kept 10 bases outside the gene matches. CDR3 region: CASSEPLLAGGGNEQFF. The CDR3 DNA follows: TGCGCCAGCAGTGAACCCCTACTAGCGGGAGGAGGGAATGAGCAGTTCTTC.

This chain uses TRBV28 with TRBJ2-4, with 11 bases identical to TRBD2. This CDR3 comprises 16 residues. From germline, CDR1 is MDHEN and CDR2 SYDVKM. Losses at the gene ends were 8 bases for V and 0 bases for J; bases not matched to a gene: 6. CDR3 in DNA: TGTGCCAGCGTGAGGACTAGCGGGTTAGCCAAAAACATTCAGTACTTC. This sequence encodes CASVRTSGLAKNIQYF.

The chain employs TRBV19 and TRBJ1-6, with TRBD1 identical over 8 bases. The CDR3 consists of 13 residues. The V segment lost 8 bases and the J segment 9 bases; nucleotides outside the gene matches: 6. The germline V gene encodes CDR1 LNHDA and CDR2 SQIVND (reference sequence). The CDR3 loop is CASRTGTVSPLHF. DNA of the CDR3: TGTGCCAGTCGGACAGGGACGGTTTCACCCCTCCACTTT.

The chain recombines TRBV11-2 with TRBJ1-2, with 8 bases fitting TRBD1. The germline V gene encodes CDR1 SGHAT and CDR2 FQNNGV. CDR3 length equals 14 residues. Losses at the gene ends were 1 base for V and 3 bases for J; bases not matched to a gene: 1. Written as DNA, the CDR3 is TGTGCCAGCAGCTTAGGACAGGGGTACTATGGCTACACCTTC. It is translated as CASSLGQGYYGYTF. The variable domain in full, completed from reference TRBV11-2 and TRBJ1-2, reads EAGVAQSPRYKIIEKRQSVAFWCNPISGHATLYWYQQILGQGPKLLIQFQNNGVVDDSQLPKDRFSAERLKGVDSTLKIQPAKLEDSAVYLCASSLGQGYYGYTFGSGTRLTVV.

The chain carries TRBV2 and TRBJ2-6, with a weak D call TRBD2 (5 bases). Germline lookup yields CDR1 SNHLY and CDR2 FYNNEI. The CDR3 has 14 residues. The V end was cut by 9 bases, the J end by 2 bases, with 11 bases between. The CDR3 sequence: CASDEGTGANVLTF. The CDR3 coding sequence is TGTGCCAGTGACGAGGGAACTGGGGCCAACGTCCTGACTTTC.

This chain joins TRBV30 and TRBJ2-5, with 9 bases lining up with TRBD1. Germline V gene sequence: CDR1 GTSNPN, CDR2 SVGIG (reference sequence). CDR3 length equals 13 residues. Unmatched junction bases numbered 3, after V lost 3 bases and J lost 4 bases. In DNA, the CDR3 is TGTGCCTGGAGGAAGGACAGGGGAGAGACCCAGTACTTC. Protein sequence: CAWRKDRGETQYF.

The genes are TRBV28 and TRBJ2-5; TRBD2 aligns across 10 bases. CDR1 and CDR2 from the germline V gene are MDHEN and SYDVKM. The CDR3 is 17 amino acids. V dropped 2 bases and J dropped 5; count of bases not matched to a gene: 11. DNA for the CDR3: TGTGCCAGCAGTTTAGGGGTGCTAGCGGGAGCAAGGGAGACCCAGTACTTC. It encodes CASSLGVLAGARETQYF.